These 15 T cell receptor beta chains originate from one sample sequenced in a study of T cells expressing NK-cell markers. TCRdb reprocessed the 5' RACE reads, with one entry per CDR3 protein and no DNA. The listing records 200,000 to 300,000 distinct CDR3 sequences. Sequenced: blood T cells: a sorted CD56 or NKG2C T cell subset, CD4+ or CD8+ T cells, or bulk PBMC T cells (not recorded which). The receptors stem from a young man in good health.

CDR3 sequence reads: CASSSGGGTQYF. This chain uses TRBV28 with TRBJ2-5; TCRdb proposes TRBD2, but this gene call is untestable without DNA. The CDR3 loop spans 12 amino acids. Germline V CDR1 and CDR2: MDHEN, SYDVKM.

This chain links TRBV27 with TRBJ1-2; without DNA, the TCRdb call of TRBD1 cannot be checked. CDR3 length: 13 amino acids. The germline V gene has CDR1 MNHEY and CDR2 SMNVEV (reference sequence). This CDR3 is CASSKGHRYGYTF.

The CDR3 loop reads CASSLTSGSGDTQYF. This chain joins TRBV7-2 and TRBJ2-3; TCRdb selects TRBD2, and the lack of DNA leaves this call unchecked. The CDR3 runs to 15 residues. Germline assignment: CDR1 SGHTA and CDR2 FQGNSA.

The chain has TRBV25-1 and TRBJ1-5; with no DNA, the TCRdb D assignment of TRBD1 cannot be verified. Germline values: CDR1 MGHDK, CDR2 SYGVNS. This CDR3 is built from 13 residues. This chain's CDR3 is CASRGLVGQPQHF. The full variable domain, its missing parts supplied by reference TRBV25-1 and TRBJ1-5, is EADIYQTPRYLVIGTGKKITLECSQTMGHDKMYWYQQDPGMELHLIHYSYGVNSTEKGDLSSESTVSRIRTEHFPLTLESARPSHTSQYLCASRGLVGQPQHFGDGTRLSIL.

CDR3 amino acids: CASSQPSSAPYEQYF. The gene calls are TRBV6-1 and TRBJ2-7; TCRdb calls TRBD2, which cannot be checked without DNA. The V gene's germline CDR1 is MNHNS and CDR2 SASEGT. There are 15 residues in the CDR3.

This CDR3 reads CAWSPVRKTQYF. The V gene is TRBV30, the J gene TRBJ2-5. In germline, CDR1 is GTSNPN, CDR2 SVGIG (reference sequence). The CDR3 has 12 residues.

CDR3 sequence reads: CATSGSRSTGELFF. V gene TRBV2 combines with J gene TRBJ2-2; with no DNA, the TCRdb D assignment of TRBD2 cannot be verified. Germline V gene lookup returns CDR1 SNHLY and CDR2 FYNNEI. The CDR3 covers 14 residues.

The genes are TRBV12-3 or TRBV12-4 and TRBJ2-7; TCRdb outputs TRBD2, but without DNA this stays unchecked. The CDR3 sequence is 15 residues long. CDR3: CASSLELAGGYEQYF.

The rearrangement uses TRBV7-2 and TRBJ2-5; TCRdb's D call of TRBD1 is untestable without DNA. CDR3 length: 13 amino acids. Germline CDR1 reads SGHTA; CDR2 reads FQGNSA. CDR3 region: CASSPGSLETQYF. The variable domain in full, with the rest retrieved from reference TRBV7-2 and TRBJ2-5, is GAGVSQSPSNKVTEKGKDVELRCDPISGHTALYWYRQSLGQGLEFLIYFQGNSAPDKSGLPSDRFSAERTGGSVSTLTIQRTQQEDSAVYLCASSPGSLETQYFGPGTRLLVL.

The chain uses TRBV11-2 and TRBJ1-3; TCRdb's D gene call, TRBD1, goes unchecked for lack of DNA. CDR1 is SGHAT, CDR2 FQNNGV, per germline. This CDR3 has 14 amino acids. The chain's CDR3 is CASRTTGGGNTIYF. Complete variable domain (other parts from reference TRBV11-2 and TRBJ1-3): EAGVAQSPRYKIIEKRQSVAFWCNPISGHATLYWYQQILGQGPKLLIQFQNNGVVDDSQLPKDRFSAERLKGVDSTLKIQPAKLEDSAVYLCASRTTGGGNTIYFGEGSWLTVV.

The V call is TRBV11-2, the J call TRBJ1-1; TCRdb's assignment of TRBD1 cannot be checked, as there is no DNA. CDR3 length: 14 amino acids. CDR1 and CDR2 from the germline V gene are SGHAT and FQNNGV. CDR3 sequence: CASSDRSQDTEAFF.

The chain recombines TRBV20-1 with TRBJ2-3; the D call from TCRdb, TRBD2, cannot be confirmed without DNA. Germline V gene lookup returns CDR1 DFQATT and CDR2 SNEGSKA (reference sequence). This CDR3 spans 15 amino acids. The CDR3 sequence: CSARDTSGRADTQYF.

The chain links TRBV29-1 to TRBJ1-1. CDR3 length: 15 residues. Germline-derived CDR1 and CDR2 are SQVTM and ANQGSEA. This CDR3 reads CSVVKLVLMNTEAFF.

V is TRBV25-1 and J is TRBJ1-2; with no DNA, the TCRdb D assignment of TRBD1 cannot be verified. This CDR3 contains 14 residues. Germline CDR1 and CDR2: MGHDK and SYGVNS. The CDR3 loop reads CASRGTGDNYGYTF.

The V gene is TRBV12-3 or TRBV12-4, the J gene TRBJ2-3; TCRdb's assignment of TRBD1 cannot be checked, as there is no DNA. This CDR3 comprises 14 residues. The CDR3 here is CASSIRGNTDTQYF.